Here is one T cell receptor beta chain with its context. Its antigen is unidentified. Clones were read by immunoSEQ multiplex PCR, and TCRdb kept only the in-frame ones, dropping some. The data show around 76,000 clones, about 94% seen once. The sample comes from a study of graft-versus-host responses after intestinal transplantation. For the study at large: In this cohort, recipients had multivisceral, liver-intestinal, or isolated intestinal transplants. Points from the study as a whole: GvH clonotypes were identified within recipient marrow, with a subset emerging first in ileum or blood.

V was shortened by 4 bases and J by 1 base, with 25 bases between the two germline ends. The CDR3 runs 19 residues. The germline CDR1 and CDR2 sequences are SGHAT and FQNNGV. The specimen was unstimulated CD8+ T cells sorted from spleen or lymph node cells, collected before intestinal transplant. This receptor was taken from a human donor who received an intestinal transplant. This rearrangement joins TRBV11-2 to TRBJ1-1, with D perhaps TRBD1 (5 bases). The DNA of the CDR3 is TGTGCCAGCAGCTCACGTCGTGGGGGGAATTGGAGTGGGAACACTGAAGCTTTCTTT. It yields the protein CASSSRRGGNWSGNTEAFF.